The entry below gives a single T cell receptor beta chain sequence along with its context. This record comes from a study of blood T cell repertoires in COVID-19. Per the original methods: Reference gene primer amplification yielded estimated nucleated cell counts. Using immunoSEQ multiplex PCR, the repertoire was profiled, and TCRdb retains in-frame clones only, with some absent. V and J calls and clone size are given by that table; D and trimming were obtained from the DNA. The sample lists 200,000 to 300,000 clones, around 90% occurring once. J gave up 14 bases and V 2 bases, and 6 bases lay outside the gene matches. The CDR3 has 12 amino acids.

V usage is TRBV12-3 or TRBV12-4 and J usage is TRBJ2-1; 7 positions match TRBD2. The sequencing sample was made of peripheral blood. This TCR derives from a man younger than 45 with COVID-19, enrolled during active disease. In DNA, the CDR3 is TGTGCCAGCAGTTTAACCGGGACTAAAAAGTTCTTC. Amino acid sequence: CASSLTGTKKFF.